The rows below give T cell receptor beta chains drawn from one sample of a study of blood T cell repertoires in COVID-19. Produced via immunoSEQ multiplex PCR; TCRdb's table is partial and in-frame only. The sample has 140,000 or so clones, approximately 80% seen once. Sequenced material: peripheral blood. The receptors derive from a man in his 70s who had recovered from COVID-19. Each CDR3 is given with its conserved first and last residue. D genes are given only for firm matches. Clone size, where shown, is once, few, many, or a class for clones that have expanded.

clone_size	v_call	cdr3_length	d_call	j_call	cdr3_nt	cdr3_aa
few	TRBV3-1/TRBV3-2	15	NA	TRBJ2-7	TGTGCCAGCAGCCAAGAATCTAGGTTGGGCTACGAGCAGTACTTC	CASSQESRLGYEQYF
many	TRBV12-5	14	NA	TRBJ1-4	TGTGCTAGTGGTCCTGGGGGGGAGCATGAAAAACTGTTTTTT	CASGPGGEHEKLFF
NA	TRBV12-3/TRBV12-4	13	TRBD1	TRBJ2-7	TGTGCCAGCAGGCCCGGGACAGGTAACGAGCAGTACTTC	CASRPGTGNEQYF
NA	TRBV27	16	TRBD2	TRBJ2-7	TGTGCCAGCAGTTCCCTTGGACTAGCGGAGGGCTACGAGCAGTACTTC	CASSSLGLAEGYEQYF
NA	TRBV5-5	13	NA	TRBJ1-1	TGTGCCAGCAGCTTTACCGGGAGCACTGAAGCTTTCTTT	CASSFTGSTEAFF
NA	TRBV24-1	15	TRBD2	TRBJ2-1	TGTGCCACCAGTAGTACTAGCGGGGGCCGGCATGAGCAGTTCTTC	CATSSTSGGRHEQFF
few	TRBV5-4	17	NA	TRBJ1-3	TGTGCCAGCAGCTTGAATCCGGGACTGGCCTCTGGAAACACCATATATTTT	CASSLNPGLASGNTIYF
NA	TRBV19	15	TRBD1	TRBJ1-2	TGTGCCAGTAGTGTTGACCGGGACAGAGGGTTTGGCTACACCTTC	CASSVDRDRGFGYTF
NA	TRBV28	14	NA	TRBJ1-5	TGTGCCAGCAGTTTAGCCCCGGAGAATCAGCCCCAGCATTTT	CASSLAPENQPQHF
few	TRBV29-1	13	NA	TRBJ1-1	TGCAGCGTTGTGCGGACAGTAAACACTGAAGCTTTCTTT	CSVVRTVNTEAFF
NA	TRBV5-1	18	TRBD2	TRBJ2-3	TGCGCCAGCAGCCCGATCCGGACTAGCGGGAGTAGGACAGATACGCAGTATTTT	CASSPIRTSGSRTDTQYF
NA	TRBV27	16	NA	TRBJ2-5	TGTGCCAGCAGTTTATGGGGCGCTGTAGAACAAGAGACCCAGTACTTC	CASSLWGAVEQETQYF
NA	TRBV18	15	TRBD2	TRBJ2-3	TGTGCCAGCGCTCGTAGCGGGGCCCGCACAGATACGCAGTATTTT	CASARSGARTDTQYF
NA	TRBV10-3	13	TRBD1	TRBJ2-7	TGTGCCATCAGGTTGACAGGGAGTGGCGAGCAGTACTTC	CAIRLTGSGEQYF
NA	TRBV7-2	14	NA	TRBJ2-7	TGTGCCAGCAGCTTAGTAGGGATGGGACTCGAGCAGTACTTC	CASSLVGMGLEQYF
NA	TRBV27	13	NA	TRBJ1-2	TGTGCCAGCAGTCAGGATCTAAACTATGGCTACACCTTC	CASSQDLNYGYTF
NA	TRBV5-1	17	TRBD1	TRBJ2-3	TGCGCCAGCAGCACTGCGTTTGCGACAGGGGACACAGATACGCAGTATTTT	CASSTAFATGDTDTQYF
NA	TRBV18	13	NA	TRBJ2-3	TGTGCCAGCTCACCACCTAGCAAAGATACGCAGTATTTT	CASSPPSKDTQYF
NA	TRBV12-3/TRBV12-4	11	NA	TRBJ2-7	TGTGCCAGCAGCCGGGTTCGCGAGCAGTACTTC	CASSRVREQYF
NA	TRBV3-1/TRBV3-2	14	NA	TRBJ2-3	TGTGCCAGCAGCCAAGAGACAGGGAGGGATACGCAGTATTTT	CASSQETGRDTQYF
NA	TRBV29-1	12	NA	TRBJ2-3	TGCAGCGCTGAACTAGCCCCCGATACGCAGTATTTT	CSAELAPDTQYF
NA	TRBV21-1	16	NA	TRBJ2-2	TGTGCCAGCAGCAAAGACAAATACAGGGCCCCCGGGGAGCTGTTTTTT	CASSKDKYRAPGELFF
NA	TRBV7-2	16	TRBD2	TRBJ2-2	TGTGCCAGCCCCCGTCGGGAGGCGCTTAGAGGCGGGGAGCTGTTTTTT	CASPRREALRGGELFF
NA	TRBV5-1	15	NA	TRBJ2-4	TGCGCCAGCAGCTCCGGGGGACTAGCCAAAAACATTCAGTACTTC	CASSSGGLAKNIQYF
NA	TRBV11-3	13	NA	TRBJ2-1	TGTGCCAGCAGTCATCGAGTAAGCGATGAGCAGTTCTTC	CASSHRVSDEQFF
few	TRBV6-2/TRBV6-3	12	NA	TRBJ2-7	TGTGCCAGCAGTTACCTCCTTTACGAGCAGTACTTC	CASSYLLYEQYF
NA	TRBV9	15	NA	TRBJ2-7	TGTGCCAGCAGCGTAGGTGGCTCGGGTACCTACGAGCAGTACTTC	CASSVGGSGTYEQYF
NA	TRBV6-6	14	TRBD2	TRBJ2-1	TGTGCCAGCAGGAGACTAGCGGTATACAATGAGCAGTTCTTC	CASRRLAVYNEQFF
NA	TRBV11-2	16	TRBD1	TRBJ2-7	TGTGCCAGCAGCTCCATGGACAGGGTGTCCGCCTACGAGCAGTACTTC	CASSSMDRVSAYEQYF
NA	TRBV7-9	15	NA	TRBJ2-5	TGTGCCAGCAGCTCACCATACAGGGATCAAGAGACCCAGTACTTC	CASSSPYRDQETQYF
NA	TRBV4-1	15	TRBD2	TRBJ2-5	TGCGCCAGCAGCCAAATACTAGCGGCACAAGAGACCCAGTACTTC	CASSQILAAQETQYF
once	TRBV25-1	15	NA	TRBJ2-7	TGTGCCAGCAGTCCCAGACAGTGGAGCTCCTACGAGCAGTACTTC	CASSPRQWSSYEQYF
NA	TRBV4-3	18	NA	TRBJ1-3	TGCGCCAGCAGCCAAGATCTAAGCGGCCAGAGCTCTGGAAACACCATATATTTT	CASSQDLSGQSSGNTIYF
few	TRBV11-2	14	TRBD1	TRBJ1-6	TGTGCCAGCAGCTTTGACAGGGTCCATTCACCCCTCCACTTT	CASSFDRVHSPLHF
NA	TRBV9	16	TRBD2	TRBJ2-7	TGTGCCAGCAGCGTAGGGTCTAGCGGGAGTAACGCCGAGCAGTACTTC	CASSVGSSGSNAEQYF
NA	TRBV7-6	15	NA	TRBJ1-4	TGTGCCAGCAGCTTATTTGTAGGGGATAATGAAAAACTGTTTTTT	CASSLFVGDNEKLFF
NA	TRBV21-1	18	NA	TRBJ2-4	TGTGCCAGCAGCAAAGGGAGACAGGGGGCTGAGGCCAAAAACATTCAGTACTTC	CASSKGRQGAEAKNIQYF
NA	TRBV18	16	TRBD2	TRBJ2-7	TGTGCCAGCTCACCAGATCCTAGCGGGACTCTCTACGAGCAGTACTTC	CASSPDPSGTLYEQYF
NA	TRBV10-3	13	TRBD1	TRBJ1-1	TGTGCCATCAGCGCCGGGACAGCGCTTGAAGCTTTCTTT	CAISAGTALEAFF
NA	TRBV11-2	15	TRBD1	TRBJ2-7	TGTGCCAGCAGCTTAGAGACAGGGGGCTGGGACGAGCAGTACTTC	CASSLETGGWDEQYF
NA	TRBV19	15	TRBD1	TRBJ1-2	TGTGCCAGTAGTCCCCCTGGGACAGGGATCTATGGCTACACCTTC	CASSPPGTGIYGYTF
NA	TRBV7-9	15	NA	TRBJ2-4	TGTGCCAGCAGCTTCATCAGAGAGGGATGGAACATTCAGTACTTC	CASSFIREGWNIQYF
NA	TRBV4-2	16	NA	TRBJ1-4	TGTGCCAGCAGCCAAATTACAGGGTCGGAAGTTGAAAAACTGTTTTTT	CASSQITGSEVEKLFF
NA	TRBV6-5	16	TRBD1	TRBJ1-2	TGTGCCAGCAGTTTCATACAGGGGGGCGCCCCGGATGGCTACACCTTC	CASSFIQGGAPDGYTF
NA	TRBV29-1	13	TRBD1	TRBJ2-5	TGCAGCGTCTATCAGGGGGCCGGGGAGACCCAGTACTTC	CSVYQGAGETQYF
NA	TRBV20-1	15	TRBD1	TRBJ1-2	TGCAGTGCTAGTCCAGGGGGCGCCGTATTTGATGGCTACACCTTC	CSASPGGAVFDGYTF
few	TRBV19	15	TRBD1	TRBJ1-5	TGTGCCAGTAGTGGGACAGGGGATAGCAATCAGCCCCAGCATTTT	CASSGTGDSNQPQHF
NA	TRBV9	15	NA	TRBJ1-5	TGTGCCAGCAGCGTAGACGGGAATAGCAATCAGCCCCAGCATTTT	CASSVDGNSNQPQHF
NA	TRBV18	14	NA	TRBJ1-1	TGTGCCAGCTCACCAGGTCCGGGTGGCACTGAAGCTTTCTTT	CASSPGPGGTEAFF
once	TRBV6-5	13	NA	TRBJ1-2	TGTGCCAGCAGGCCCGGGGGAGTTCCCGGCTACACCTTC	CASRPGGVPGYTF
many	TRBV6-5	15	NA	TRBJ1-2	TGTGCCAGCAGGGATTGGACGAGGGCAGAAAGTGGCTACACCTTC	CASRDWTRAESGYTF
NA	TRBV30	14	TRBD1	TRBJ2-1	TGTGCCTGGAGTACTGGGACAGGGGGGGATGAGCAGTTCTTC	CAWSTGTGGDEQFF
NA	TRBV2	13	NA	TRBJ2-5	TGTGCCAGCAATTGGAAGAGGCAAGAGACCCAGTACTTC	CASNWKRQETQYF
NA	TRBV5-1	14	TRBD1	TRBJ2-7	TGCGCCAGCCGGAGGGGACAGGAGACCTACGAGCAGTACTTC	CASRRGQETYEQYF